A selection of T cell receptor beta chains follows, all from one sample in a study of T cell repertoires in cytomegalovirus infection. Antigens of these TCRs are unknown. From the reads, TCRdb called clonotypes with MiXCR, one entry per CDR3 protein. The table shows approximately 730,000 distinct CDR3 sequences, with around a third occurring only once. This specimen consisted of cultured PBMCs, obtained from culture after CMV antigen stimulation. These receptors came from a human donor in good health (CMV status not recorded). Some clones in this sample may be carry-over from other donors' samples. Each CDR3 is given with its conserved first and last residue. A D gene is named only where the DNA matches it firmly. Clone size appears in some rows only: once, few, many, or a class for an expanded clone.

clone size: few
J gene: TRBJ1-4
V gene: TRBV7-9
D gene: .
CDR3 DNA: TGTGCCAGCAGCCCCCCCCACCTCGGGGGGAGGAATGAAAAACTGTTTTTT
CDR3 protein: CASSPPHLGGRNEKLFF

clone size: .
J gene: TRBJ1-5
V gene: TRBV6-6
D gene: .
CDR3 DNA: TGTGCCACCGCGGACCCACGCAGGAGCAATCAGCCCCAGCATTTT
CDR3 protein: CATADPRRSNQPQHF

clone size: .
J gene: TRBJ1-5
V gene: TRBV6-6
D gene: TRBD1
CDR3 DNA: TGTGCCAGCTACACAGCCGGGACAGGGGTGAATAGCAATCAGCCCCAGCATTTT
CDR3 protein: CASYTAGTGVNSNQPQHF

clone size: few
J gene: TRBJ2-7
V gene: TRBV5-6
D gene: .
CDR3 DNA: TGTGCCAGCAGCCTCACGTTGGGACCCTTGGGGCAGGCGGCCTACGAGCAGTACTTC
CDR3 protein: CASSLTLGPLGQAAYEQYF

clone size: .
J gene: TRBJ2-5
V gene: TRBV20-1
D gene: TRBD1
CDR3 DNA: TGCAGTGCTAGATTGCCCCGGACAGGGGGATGGAAGACCCAGTACTTC
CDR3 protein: CSARLPRTGGWKTQYF

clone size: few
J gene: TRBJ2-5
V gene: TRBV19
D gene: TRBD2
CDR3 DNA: TGTGCCAGTAGGAGGACTAGTGAAGAGACCCAGTACTTC
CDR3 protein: CASRRTSEETQYF

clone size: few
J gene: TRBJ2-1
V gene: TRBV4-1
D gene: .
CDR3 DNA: TGCGCCAGCAGCCTCAACCGGGACCTAAACAATGAGCAGTTCTTC
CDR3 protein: CASSLNRDLNNEQFF

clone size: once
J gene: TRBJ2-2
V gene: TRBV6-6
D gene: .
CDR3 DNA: TGTGCCAGCAATATAGGACAGCAACTCGGGGAGCTGTTTTTT
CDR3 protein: CASNIGQQLGELFF

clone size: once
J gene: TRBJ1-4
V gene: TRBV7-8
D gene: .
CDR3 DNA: TGTGCCAGCAGCTTATTGAGGGCCTTTAATGAAAAACTGTTTTTT
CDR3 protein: CASSLLRAFNEKLFF

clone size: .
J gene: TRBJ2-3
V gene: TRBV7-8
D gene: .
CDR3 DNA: TGTGCCAGCAGCTTAGGGTGGATGAGCACAGATACGCAGTATTTT
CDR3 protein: CASSLGWMSTDTQYF

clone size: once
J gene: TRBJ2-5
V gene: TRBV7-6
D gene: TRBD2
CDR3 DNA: TGTGCCAGCAGCTCGCCGGGACTAGCGCGGGAGACCCAGTACTTC
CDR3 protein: CASSSPGLARETQYF

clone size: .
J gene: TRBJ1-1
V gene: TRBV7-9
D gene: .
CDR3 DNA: TGTGCCAGCAGCTTAGTTAGGGAAAGGTCTGAAGCTTTCTTT
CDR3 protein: CASSLVRERSEAFF

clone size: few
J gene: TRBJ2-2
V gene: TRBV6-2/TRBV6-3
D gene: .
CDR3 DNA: TGTGCCAGCAGTACCCCCACGAGGGACACCGGGGAGCTGTTTTTT
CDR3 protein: CASSTPTRDTGELFF

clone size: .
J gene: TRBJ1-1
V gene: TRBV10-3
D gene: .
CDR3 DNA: TGTGCCATCAGTGAGTCGAATAAGGACAGTGAGAACACTGAAGCTTTCTTT
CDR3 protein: CAISESNKDSENTEAFF

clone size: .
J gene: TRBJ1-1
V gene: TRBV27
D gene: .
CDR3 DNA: TGTGCCAGCAGTCCTAGACAGACACCGGGCACTGAAGCTTTCTTT
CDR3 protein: CASSPRQTPGTEAFF

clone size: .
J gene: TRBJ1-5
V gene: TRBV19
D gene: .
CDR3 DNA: TGTGCCAGTAGTAGGGGGCACCCCCCCCAGCATTTT
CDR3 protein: CASSRGHPPQHF

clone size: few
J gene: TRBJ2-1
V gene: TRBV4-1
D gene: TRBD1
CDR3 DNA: TGCGCCAGCAGCCAGTCGGGACAGGGGTTCAATGAGCAGTTCTTC
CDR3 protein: CASSQSGQGFNEQFF

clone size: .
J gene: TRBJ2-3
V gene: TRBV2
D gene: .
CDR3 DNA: TGTGCCAGCAGCCGCAACCCCGGACTGAGCAAGGATACGCAGTATTTT
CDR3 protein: CASSRNPGLSKDTQYF

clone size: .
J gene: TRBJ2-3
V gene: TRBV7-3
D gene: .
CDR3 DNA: TGTGCCAGCAGCTTAGCCGGGAGCGAAACAGAGACGCAGTATTTT
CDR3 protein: CASSLAGSETETQYF

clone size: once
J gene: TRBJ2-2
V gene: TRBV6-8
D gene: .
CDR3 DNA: TGTGCCAGCAGCGGGGTATCGGTAAACACCGGGGAGCTGTTTTTT
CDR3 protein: CASSGVSVNTGELFF

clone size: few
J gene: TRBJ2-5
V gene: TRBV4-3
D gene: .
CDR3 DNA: TGCGCCAGCAGCCAATTGGAGCGACTAGTCAGAGAGACCCAGTACTTC
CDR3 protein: CASSQLERLVRETQYF

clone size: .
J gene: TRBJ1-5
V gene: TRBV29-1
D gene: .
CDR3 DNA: TGCAGCCTTCGACTGGGGAATAGCAATCAGCCCCAGCATTTT
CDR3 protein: CSLRLGNSNQPQHF

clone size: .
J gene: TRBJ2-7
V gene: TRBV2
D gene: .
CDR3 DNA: TGTGCCAGCAGTGAACCCCCTGTGCAGTACTTC
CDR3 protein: CASSEPPVQYF

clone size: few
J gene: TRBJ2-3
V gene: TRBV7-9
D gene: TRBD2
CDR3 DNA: TGTGCCAGCAGGATATTTCGGGGGGATTCCACAGATACGCAGTATTTT
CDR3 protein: CASRIFRGDSTDTQYF

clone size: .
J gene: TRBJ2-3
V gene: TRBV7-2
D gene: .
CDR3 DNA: TGTGCCAGCAGCTTAAGGAGGTGGGATCAAGATACGCAGTATTTT
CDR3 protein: CASSLRRWDQDTQYF

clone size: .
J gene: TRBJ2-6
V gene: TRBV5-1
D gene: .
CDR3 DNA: TGCGCCAGTACTAAAACCTCTGGGGCCAACGTCCTGACTTTC
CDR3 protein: CASTKTSGANVLTF

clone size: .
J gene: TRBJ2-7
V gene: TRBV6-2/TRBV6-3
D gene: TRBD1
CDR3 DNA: TGTGCCAGCGGGTCCGGGACAGGGTCCTACGAGCAGTACTTC
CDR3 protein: CASGSGTGSYEQYF

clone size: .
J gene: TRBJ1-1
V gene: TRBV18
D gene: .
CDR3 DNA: TGTGCCAGCTCACCTACATCAAACACTGAAGCTTTCTTT
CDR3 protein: CASSPTSNTEAFF